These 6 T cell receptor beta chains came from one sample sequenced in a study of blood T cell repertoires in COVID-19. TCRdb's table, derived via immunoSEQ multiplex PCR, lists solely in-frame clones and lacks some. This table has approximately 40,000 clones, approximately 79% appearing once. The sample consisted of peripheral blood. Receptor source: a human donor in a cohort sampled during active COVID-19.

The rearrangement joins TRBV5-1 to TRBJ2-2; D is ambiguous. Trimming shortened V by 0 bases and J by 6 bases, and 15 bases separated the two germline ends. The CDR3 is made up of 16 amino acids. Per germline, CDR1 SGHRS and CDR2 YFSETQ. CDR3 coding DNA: TGCGCCAGCAGCTTGGTGGCGGATCCGAAGTCCGGGGAGCTGTTTTTT. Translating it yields CASSLVADPKSGELFF.

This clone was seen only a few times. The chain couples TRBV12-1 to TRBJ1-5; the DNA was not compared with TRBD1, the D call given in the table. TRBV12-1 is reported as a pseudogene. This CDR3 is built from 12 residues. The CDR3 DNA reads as TGTGCCAGCAGCTCTCCCAGTCAGCCCCAGCATTTT. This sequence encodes CASSSPSQPQHF.

The CDR3 nucleotides read TGTGCCAGCACCGAGGACAGGGGGGTCAAAAACATTCAGTACTTC. Translated: CASTEDRGVKNIQYF. The chain recombines TRBV2 with TRBJ2-4; 10 bases agree with TRBD1. The trim removed 7 bases at V and 3 bases at J, leaving 6 bases unmatched. Germline CDR1 reads SNHLY; CDR2 reads FYNNEI. This CDR3 comprises 15 residues.

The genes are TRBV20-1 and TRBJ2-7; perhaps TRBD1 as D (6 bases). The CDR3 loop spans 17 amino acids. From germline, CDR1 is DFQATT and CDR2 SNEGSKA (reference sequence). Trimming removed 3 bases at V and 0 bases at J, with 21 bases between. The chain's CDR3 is CSASYPTTRDTSYEQYF. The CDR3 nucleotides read TGCAGTGCTAGTTATCCCACTACCCGGGACACCTCCTACGAGCAGTACTTC.

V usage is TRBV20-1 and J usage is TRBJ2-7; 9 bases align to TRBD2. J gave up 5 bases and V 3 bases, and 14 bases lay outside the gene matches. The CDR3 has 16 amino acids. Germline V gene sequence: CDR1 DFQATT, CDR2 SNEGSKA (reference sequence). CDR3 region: CSASQASGAGRHEQYF. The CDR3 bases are TGCAGTGCTAGTCAGGCTAGCGGGGCAGGGCGACACGAGCAGTACTTC.

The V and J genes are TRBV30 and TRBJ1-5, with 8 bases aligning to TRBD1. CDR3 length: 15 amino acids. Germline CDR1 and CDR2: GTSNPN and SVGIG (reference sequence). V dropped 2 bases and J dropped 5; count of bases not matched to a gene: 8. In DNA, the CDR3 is TGTGCCTGGAGTCCAGGACAGGGTATACATCAGCCCCAGCATTTT. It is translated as CAWSPGQGIHQPQHF.